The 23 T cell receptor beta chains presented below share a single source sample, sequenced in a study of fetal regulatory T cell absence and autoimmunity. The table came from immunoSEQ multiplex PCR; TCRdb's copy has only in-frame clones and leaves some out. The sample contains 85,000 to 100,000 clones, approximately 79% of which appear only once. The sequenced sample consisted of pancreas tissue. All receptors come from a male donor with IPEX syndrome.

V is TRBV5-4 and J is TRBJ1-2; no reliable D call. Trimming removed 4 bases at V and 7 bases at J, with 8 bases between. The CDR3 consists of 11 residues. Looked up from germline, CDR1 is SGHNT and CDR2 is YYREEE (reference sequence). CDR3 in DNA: TGTGCCAGCAGCGGTTACACTGGCTACACCTTC. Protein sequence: CASSGYTGYTF.

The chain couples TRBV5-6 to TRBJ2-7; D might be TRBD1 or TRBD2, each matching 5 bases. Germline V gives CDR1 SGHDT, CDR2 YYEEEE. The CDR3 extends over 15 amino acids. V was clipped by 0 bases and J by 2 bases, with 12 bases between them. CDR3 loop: CASSLGGGYTYEQYF. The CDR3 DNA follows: TGTGCCAGCAGCTTGGGTGGGGGATACACCTACGAGCAGTACTTC.

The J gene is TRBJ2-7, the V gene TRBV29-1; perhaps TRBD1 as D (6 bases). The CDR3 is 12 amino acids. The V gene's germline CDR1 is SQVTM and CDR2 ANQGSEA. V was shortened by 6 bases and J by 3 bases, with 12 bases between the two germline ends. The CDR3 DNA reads TGCAGCGTCGGACTGGACAGCTACGAGCAGTACTTC. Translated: CSVGLDSYEQYF.

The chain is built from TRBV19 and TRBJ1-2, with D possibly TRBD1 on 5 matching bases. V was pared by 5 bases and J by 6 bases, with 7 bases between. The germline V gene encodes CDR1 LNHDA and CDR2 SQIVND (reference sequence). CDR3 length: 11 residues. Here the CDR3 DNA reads TGTGCCAGTAGTGGGGCGGATGGCTACACCTTC. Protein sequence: CASSGADGYTF.

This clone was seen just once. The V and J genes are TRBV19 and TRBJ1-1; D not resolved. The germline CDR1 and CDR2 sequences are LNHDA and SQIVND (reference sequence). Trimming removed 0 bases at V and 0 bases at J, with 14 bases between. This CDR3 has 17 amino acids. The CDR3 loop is CASSIDQKEGMNTEAFF. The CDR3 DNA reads TGTGCCAGTAGTATAGATCAAAAAGAGGGCATGAACACTGAAGCTTTCTTT.

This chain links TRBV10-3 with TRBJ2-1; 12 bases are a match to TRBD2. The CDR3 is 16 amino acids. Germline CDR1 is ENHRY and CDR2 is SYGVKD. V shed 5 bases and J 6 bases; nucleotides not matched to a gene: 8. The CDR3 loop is CAISTRTSGKGNEQFF. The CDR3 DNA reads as TGTGCCATCAGTACCCGGACTAGCGGGAAGGGCAATGAGCAGTTCTTC.

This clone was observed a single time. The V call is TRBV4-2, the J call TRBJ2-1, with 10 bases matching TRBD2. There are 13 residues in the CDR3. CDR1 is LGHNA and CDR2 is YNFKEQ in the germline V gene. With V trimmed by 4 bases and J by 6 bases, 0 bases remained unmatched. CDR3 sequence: CASSRTSGNEQFF. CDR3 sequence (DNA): TGTGCCAGCAGCCGGACTAGCGGCAATGAGCAGTTCTTC.

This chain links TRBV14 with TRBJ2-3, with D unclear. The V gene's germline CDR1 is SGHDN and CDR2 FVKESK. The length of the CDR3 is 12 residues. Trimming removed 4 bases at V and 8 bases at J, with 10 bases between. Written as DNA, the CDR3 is TGTGCCAGCAGCCTCAGCGTGGGTACGCAGTATTTT. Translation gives CASSLSVGTQYF.

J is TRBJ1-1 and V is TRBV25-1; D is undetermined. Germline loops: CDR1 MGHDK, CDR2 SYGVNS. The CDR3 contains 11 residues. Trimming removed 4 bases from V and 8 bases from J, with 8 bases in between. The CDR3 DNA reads TGTGCCAGCAGTGCCAGGCTCGAAGCTTTCTTT. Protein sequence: CASSARLEAFF.

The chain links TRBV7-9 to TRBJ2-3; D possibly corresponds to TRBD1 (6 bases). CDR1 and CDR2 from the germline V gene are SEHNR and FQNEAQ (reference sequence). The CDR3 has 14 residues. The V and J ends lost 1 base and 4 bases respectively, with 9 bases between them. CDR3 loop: CASSLVQGPDTQYF. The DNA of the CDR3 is TGTGCCAGCAGCTTAGTACAGGGACCAGATACGCAGTATTTT.

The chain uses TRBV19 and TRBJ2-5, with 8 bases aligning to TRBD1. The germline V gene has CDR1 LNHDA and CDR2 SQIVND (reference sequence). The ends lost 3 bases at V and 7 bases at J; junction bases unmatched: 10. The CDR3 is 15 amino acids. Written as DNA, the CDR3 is TGTGCCAGTAGTATGGGGACAGGACGTCCCGGGACCCAGTACTTC. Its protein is CASSMGTGRPGTQYF.

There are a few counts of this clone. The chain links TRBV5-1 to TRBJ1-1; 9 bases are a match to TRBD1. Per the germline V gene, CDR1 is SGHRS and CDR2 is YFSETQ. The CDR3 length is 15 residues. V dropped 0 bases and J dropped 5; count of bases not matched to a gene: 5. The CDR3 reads CASSLAGTGRTEAFF. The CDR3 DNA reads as TGCGCCAGCAGCTTGGCCGGGACAGGGAGGACTGAAGCTTTCTTT.

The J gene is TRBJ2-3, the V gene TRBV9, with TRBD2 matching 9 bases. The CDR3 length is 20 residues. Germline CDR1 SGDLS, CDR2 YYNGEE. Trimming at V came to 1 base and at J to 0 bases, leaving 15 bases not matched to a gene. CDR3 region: CASSVCARSGGPRSTDTQYF. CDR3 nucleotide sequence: TGTGCCAGCAGCGTATGCGCCCGTAGCGGGGGCCCCCGAAGCACAGATACGCAGTATTTT.

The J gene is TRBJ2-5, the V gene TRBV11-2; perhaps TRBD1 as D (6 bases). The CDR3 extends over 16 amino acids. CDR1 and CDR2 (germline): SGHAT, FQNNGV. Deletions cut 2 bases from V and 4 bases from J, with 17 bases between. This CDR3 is CASSLTGPESGETQYF. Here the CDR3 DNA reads TGTGCCAGCAGCTTAACAGGGCCCGAATCGGGAGAGACCCAGTACTTC.

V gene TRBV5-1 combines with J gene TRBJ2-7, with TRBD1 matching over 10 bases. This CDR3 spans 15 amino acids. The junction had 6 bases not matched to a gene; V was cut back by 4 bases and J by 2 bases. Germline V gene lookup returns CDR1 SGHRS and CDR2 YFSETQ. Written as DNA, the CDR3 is TGCGCCAGCAGCCTGGGGGGGACAGGGGCCTACGAGCAGTACTTC. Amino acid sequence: CASSLGGTGAYEQYF.

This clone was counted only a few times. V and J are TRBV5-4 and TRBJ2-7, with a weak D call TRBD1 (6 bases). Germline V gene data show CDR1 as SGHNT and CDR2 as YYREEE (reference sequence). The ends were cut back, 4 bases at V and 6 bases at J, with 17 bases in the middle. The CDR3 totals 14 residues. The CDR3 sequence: CASSLLTGTSEQYF. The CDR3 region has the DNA TGTGCCAGCAGCCTCCTGACAGGTACATCCGAGCAGTACTTC.

The DNA of the CDR3 is TGCGCCAGCAGCCGGGCTAGCGGGAGGGGTGGGGAGCTGTTTTTT. Encoded protein: CASSRASGRGGELFF. The chain is built from TRBV4-1 and TRBJ2-2; 12 bases align to TRBD2. The length of the CDR3 is 15 residues. The V segment lost 4 bases and the J segment 8 bases; nucleotides outside the gene matches: 5. The germline V gene encodes CDR1 MGHRA and CDR2 YSYEKL.

CDR3 bases: TGTGCCAGCAGTGAAGGGCAGTTAAACTATGGCTACACCTTC. Translating gives CASSEGQLNYGYTF. The chain uses TRBV2 and TRBJ1-2, with D uncertain. The CDR3 length is 14 residues. With 1 base removed from V and 2 bases from J, the gap between germline ends came to 8 bases. Germline values: CDR1 SNHLY, CDR2 FYNNEI.

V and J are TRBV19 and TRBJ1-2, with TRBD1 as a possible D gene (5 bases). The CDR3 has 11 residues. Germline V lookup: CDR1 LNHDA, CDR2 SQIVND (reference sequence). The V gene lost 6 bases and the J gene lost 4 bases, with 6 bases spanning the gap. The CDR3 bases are TGTGCCAGTAGCAGGGCCTATGGCTACACCTTC. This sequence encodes CASSRAYGYTF.

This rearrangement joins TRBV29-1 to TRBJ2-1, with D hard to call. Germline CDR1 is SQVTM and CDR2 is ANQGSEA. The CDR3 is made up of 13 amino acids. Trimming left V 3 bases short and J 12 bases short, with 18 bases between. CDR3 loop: CSVDVRIRMTQFF. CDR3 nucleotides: TGCAGCGTTGACGTGCGGATCAGAATGACGCAGTTCTTC.

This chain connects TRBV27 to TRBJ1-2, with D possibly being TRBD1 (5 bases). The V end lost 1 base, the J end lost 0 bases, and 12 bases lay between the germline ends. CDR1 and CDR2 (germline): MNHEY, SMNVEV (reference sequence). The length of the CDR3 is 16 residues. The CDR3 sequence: CASSLYSGGPNYGYTF. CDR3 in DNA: TGTGCCAGCAGTTTATATTCCGGGGGACCTAACTATGGCTACACCTTC.

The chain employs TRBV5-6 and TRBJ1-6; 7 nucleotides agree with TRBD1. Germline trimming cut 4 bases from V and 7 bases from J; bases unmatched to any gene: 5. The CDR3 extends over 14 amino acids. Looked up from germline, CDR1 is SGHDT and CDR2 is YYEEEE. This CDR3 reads CASSPTGNNSPLHF. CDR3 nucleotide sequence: TGTGCCAGCAGCCCGACAGGGAACAATTCACCCCTCCACTTT.

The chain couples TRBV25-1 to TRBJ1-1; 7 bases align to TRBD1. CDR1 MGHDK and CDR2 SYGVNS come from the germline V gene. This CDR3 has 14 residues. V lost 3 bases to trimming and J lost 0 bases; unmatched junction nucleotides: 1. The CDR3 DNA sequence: TGTGCCAGCAGTGACAGGGGGGTGAACACTGAAGCTTTCTTT. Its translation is CASSDRGVNTEAFF.